The sequence of this T cell receptor beta chain was determined in a study of blood T cell repertoires in COVID-19. The count of this clone is one. Libraries were prepared by immunoSEQ multiplex PCR; TCRdb keeps only in-frame clonotypes and omits some of them. This sample has under 100,000 clones; 89% occur once, and the top ten carry under 5.5%. Germline lookup yields CDR1 MNHNS and CDR2 SASEGT. V lost 2 bases, J lost 4 bases, and 14 bases lay in between. The CDR3 sequence is 16 residues long. The TCR was taken from a man aged 55 to 70 with COVID-19, enrolled during active disease. Sequenced: peripheral blood. The rearrangement links TRBV6-1 to TRBJ2-2; no definite D call. DNA of the CDR3: TGTGCCAGCAGTGAAAATGTGGCAGGATCCACCGGGGAGCTGTTTTTT. Translation gives CASSENVAGSTGELFF.